Reported below is one TCR beta chain. This specimen belongs to a study of blood T cells in healthy people across ages. With a J-beta primer mix and a sample-barcoded 5' primer, a second PCR ran about 7 to 12 cycles. TCRdb re-derived calls from the 5' RACE reads in MiXCR, one entry per CDR3 protein. The table includes more than 1,000,000 distinct CDR3 sequences, almost 25% detected once. CDR1 and CDR2 (germline): MNHEY, SVGAGI. Trimming removed 0 bases at V and 5 bases at J, with 7 bases between. This CDR3 region has 13 residues. This sample also appeared in a second study, on T cells of mothers and their children.

Sequencing was done on a sample of blood. This clonotype originated in a girl aged 2 to 10 in good health. This chain joins TRBV6-5 and TRBJ2-5; the D is unclear. The CDR3 loop is CASSYSLSETQYF. CDR3 sequence (DNA): TGTGCCAGCAGTTACTCTTTGTCGGAGACCCAGTACTTC.